Each of the 16 T cell receptor beta chains below was sequenced from the same sample in a study of OX40 agonist ivuxolimab in advanced cancers. TCRdb keeps only in-frame clones here, not all; method: immunoSEQ multiplex PCR. The table lists roughly 100,000 clones, roughly four fifths of them singletons. The source material was CD4+ or CD8+ T cells sorted from blood, sampled in a trial of the OX40 agonist ivuxolimab. The receptors were sampled from an adult with an advanced solid tumor such as melanoma, head and neck, liver or kidney cancer.

The CDR3 nucleotides read TGTGCCAGCAGTGAAGCCAGGGGGCAAACAGATACGCAGTATTTT. Translation gives CASSEARGQTDTQYF. The rearrangement uses TRBV25-1 and TRBJ2-3; TRBD1 matches at 8 bases. Germline V CDR1 and CDR2: MGHDK, SYGVNS. The CDR3 covers 15 residues. V lost 2 bases and J lost 3; bases outside the gene matches: 4. The variable domain in full, with the rest retrieved from reference TRBV25-1 and TRBJ2-3, is EADIYQTPRYLVIGTGKKITLECSQTMGHDKMYWYQQDPGMELHLIHYSYGVNSTEKGDLSSESTVSRIRTEHFPLTLESARPSHTSQYLCASSEARGQTDTQYFGPGTRLTVL.

This chain connects TRBV6-1 to TRBJ1-2; D unclear. V lost 3 bases and J 3 bases, leaving 11 bases between the germline ends. The CDR3 is 14 amino acids. Germline V gives CDR1 MNHNS, CDR2 SASEGT. CDR3 DNA sequence: TGTGCCAGCAGTGATCTTGGACGGTACTATGGCTACACCTTC. Its translation is CASSDLGRYYGYTF.

J is TRBJ1-4 and V is TRBV5-6; 7 bases align to TRBD1. The germline CDR1 and CDR2 sequences are SGHDT and YYEEEE. The CDR3 is 14 amino acids. With V trimmed by 3 bases and J by 5 bases, 4 bases remained unmatched. CDR3 nucleotides: TGTGCCAGCAGCTCGCCGGACAGGAATGAAAAACTGTTTTTT. This sequence encodes CASSSPDRNEKLFF.

There are a few counts of this clone. The chain links TRBV7-2 to TRBJ1-1, with no clear D. Germline values: CDR1 SGHTA, CDR2 FQGNSA. The V gene lost 2 bases and the J gene lost 0 bases, with 10 bases spanning the gap. The CDR3 is made up of 15 amino acids. The CDR3 protein is CASSLSSGMNTEAFF. As DNA, the CDR3 is TGTGCCAGCAGCTTATCGTCGGGTATGAACACTGAAGCTTTCTTT.

The chain is built from TRBV27 and TRBJ2-7, with D possibly being TRBD1 (6 bases). With 8 bases removed from V and 0 bases from J, the gap between germline ends came to 14 bases. The V gene's germline CDR1 is MNHEY and CDR2 SMNVEV (reference sequence). The CDR3 covers 14 residues. CDR3 nucleotides: TGTGCCAGCGGCCCGGACAGCAGCTCCTACGAGCAGTACTTC. As protein: CASGPDSSSYEQYF.

The V gene is TRBV19, the J gene TRBJ1-6, with TRBD1 matching 7 bases. Germline V gene data show CDR1 as LNHDA and CDR2 as SQIVND (reference sequence). CDR3 size: 13 residues. Trimming cost V 1 base and J 10 bases; bases outside gene matches: 1. In DNA form, the CDR3 reads TGTGCCAGTAGTATAGGGGGACAGTCACCCCTCCACTTT. The encoded protein is CASSIGGQSPLHF.

The rearrangement links TRBV6-5 to TRBJ2-2, with 12 bases fitting TRBD2. The germline CDR1 and CDR2 sequences are MNHEY and SVGAGI. V lost 6 bases and J lost 13; bases outside the gene matches: 12. The CDR3 totals 15 residues. The CDR3 is CASSPLAGGTSGLFF. The CDR3 coding sequence is TGTGCCAGCAGCCCGCTAGCGGGAGGGACCAGCGGGCTGTTTTTT.

The chain joins TRBV7-9 to TRBJ2-1; the D gene is possibly TRBD1 (6 bases). The V gene lost 5 bases and the J gene lost 2 bases, with 10 bases spanning the gap. From germline, CDR1 is SEHNR and CDR2 FQNEAQ (reference sequence). This CDR3 is 14 amino acids long. The CDR3 protein is CASSQGSTYNEQFF. The CDR3 DNA reads TGTGCCAGCAGCCAGGGGAGCACCTACAATGAGCAGTTCTTC.

This rearrangement joins TRBV6-5 to TRBJ1-1; D is unresolved. Germline V gives CDR1 MNHEY, CDR2 SVGAGI. This CDR3 has 14 residues. Trimming removed 0 bases from V and 4 bases from J, with 9 bases in between. As DNA, the CDR3 is TGTGCCAGCAGTTACTCGATCGGGATCACTGAAGCTTTCTTT. Protein: CASSYSIGITEAFF.

A single count supports this clone. The chain carries TRBV27 and TRBJ1-1; D gene uncertain. Germline CDR1 MNHEY, CDR2 SMNVEV (reference sequence). V lost 3 bases and J lost 3, with 11 bases in between. This CDR3 is built from 14 residues. The CDR3 sequence is CASSFINRDTEAFF. In DNA, the CDR3 is TGTGCCAGCAGTTTTATAAATCGTGACACTGAAGCTTTCTTT.

The V call is TRBV5-1, the J call TRBJ2-3; 9 nucleotides align to TRBD2. Germline V gene data show CDR1 as SGHRS and CDR2 as YFSETQ. With V trimmed by 3 bases and J by 9 bases, 5 bases remained unmatched. There are 13 residues in the CDR3. The CDR3 sequence is CASSSQTSGTQYF. The CDR3 nucleotides read TGCGCCAGCAGCTCGCAAACTAGCGGGACGCAGTATTTT.

The chain couples TRBV2 to TRBJ1-5; no firm D call. The V gene lost 2 bases and the J gene lost 5 bases, with 13 bases spanning the gap. The length of the CDR3 is 15 residues. Germline CDR1 and CDR2: SNHLY and FYNNEI. The DNA of the CDR3 is TGTGCCAGCAGTGAATGGACGGGAACTCATCAGCCCCAGCATTTT. Its translation: CASSEWTGTHQPQHF.

This chain links TRBV7-9 with TRBJ1-1, with D hard to call. V was trimmed by 4 bases and J by 4 bases, leaving 10 bases between them. The CDR3 consists of 13 residues. Germline values: CDR1 SEHNR, CDR2 FQNEAQ (reference sequence). CDR3 DNA: TGTGCCAGCAGCTCCAGTGCGTCCACTGAAGCTTTCTTT. Its protein product is CASSSSASTEAFF.

The sample holds a few counts of this clone. The chain has TRBV2 and TRBJ1-2, with TRBD1 identical over 8 bases. Germline V lookup: CDR1 SNHLY, CDR2 FYNNEI. Unmatched junction bases numbered 11, after V lost 6 bases and J lost 8 bases. The CDR3 consists of 14 residues. CDR3 residues: CASRVGQGWEGYTF. The CDR3 DNA reads as TGTGCCAGCAGGGTCGGACAGGGATGGGAGGGCTACACCTTC.

The sample holds one count of this clone. The gene calls are TRBV12-5 and TRBJ1-2; D uncertain. V dropped 9 bases and J dropped 4 bases, with 18 bases sitting between them. The CDR3 has 14 amino acids. Germline CDR1 is LGHNT and CDR2 is FRNRAP. CDR3 bases: TGTGCTAGCGCCCCTGGGCAAGGCCTCTATGGCTACACCTTC. This codes for CASAPGQGLYGYTF.

The chain joins TRBV7-2 to TRBJ2-7; TRBD2 aligns across 9 bases. CDR1 is SGHTA and CDR2 is FQGNSA in the germline V gene. The CDR3 is 14 amino acids. The V segment lost 5 bases and the J segment 3 bases; nucleotides outside the gene matches: 5. The CDR3 sequence is CASSLTSGLYEQYF. CDR3 nucleotide sequence: TGTGCCAGCAGCCTGACTAGCGGCCTCTACGAGCAGTACTTC.